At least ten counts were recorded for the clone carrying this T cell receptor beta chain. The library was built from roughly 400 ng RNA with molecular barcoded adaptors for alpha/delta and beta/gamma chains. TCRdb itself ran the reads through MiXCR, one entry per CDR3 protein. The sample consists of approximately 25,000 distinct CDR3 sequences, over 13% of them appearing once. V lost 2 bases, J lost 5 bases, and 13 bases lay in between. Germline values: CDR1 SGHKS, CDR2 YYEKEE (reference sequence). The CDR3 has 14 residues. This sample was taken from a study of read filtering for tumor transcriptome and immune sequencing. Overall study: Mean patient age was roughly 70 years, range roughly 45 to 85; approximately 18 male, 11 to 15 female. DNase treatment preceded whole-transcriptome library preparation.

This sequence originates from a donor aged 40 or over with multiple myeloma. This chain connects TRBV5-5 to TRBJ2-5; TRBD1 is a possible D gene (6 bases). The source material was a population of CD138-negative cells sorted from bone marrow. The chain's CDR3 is CASSFPDRPETQYF. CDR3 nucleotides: TGTGCCAGCAGCTTTCCAGACAGGCCCGAGACCCAGTACTTC. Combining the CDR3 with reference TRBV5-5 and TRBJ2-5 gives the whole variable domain DAGVTQSPTHLIKTRGQQVTLRCSPISGHKSVSWYQQVLGQGPQFIFQYYEKEERGRGNFPDRFSARQFPNYSSELNVNALLLGDSALYLCASSFPDRPETQYFGPGTRLLVL.